This T cell receptor (beta chain) was sequenced in a study of T-cell memory formation after mild COVID-19. Study-wide context: TCR clusters showed largely donor specificity.

Deletions cut 2 bases from V and 2 bases from J, with 16 bases between. CDR3 length equals 17 residues. In germline, CDR1 is MGHRA, CDR2 YSYEKL. TCRdb ran MiXCR on the 5' RACE reads and lists one entry per CDR3 protein. The sample yields 250,000 to 300,000 distinct CDR3 sequences, approximately 8% seen once. This chain connects TRBV4-1 to TRBJ2-4; possible D gene TRBD1, 5 bases. Sequenced sample: PBMCs or a T cell subset sorted from them (not recorded which). This receptor was taken from a young man who had mild COVID-19 (a few samples of this study predate the infection). Cell type and time point are not known. Written as DNA, the CDR3 is TGCGCCAGCAGCCAAACGGCCGGACAAGCCTCCAAAAACATTCAGTACTTC. Translating gives CASSQTAGQASKNIQYF.